One T cell receptor beta chain is described in this entry. Its cognate antigen is unknown. The CDR3 runs 16 residues. In germline, CDR1 is LNHNV, CDR2 YYDKDF (reference sequence). V was clipped by 1 base and J by 2 bases, with 14 bases between them. Sorting based on CD45RO/CCR7/CD25/CD127/CD95/CD27 separated CD4+ naive, central memory, regulatory and stem cell-like memory cells. The study reverse transcribed the entire isolated RNA, so it sequenced expressed TCRB transcripts. Assay: immunoSEQ multiplex PCR; the TCRdb copy retains only in-frame clones and omits some. The table shows approximately 50,000 clones, with about three fifths occurring only once. This record comes from a study of beta chain features in type 1 diabetes. In the study overall: All samples combined gave roughly 100,000,000 sorted cells for examination.

Study results and limitations: Reduced insertions and increased deletions marked VDJ junctions in type 1 diabetes patients. Across patients, naive, central memory and Treg TCRB repertoires exhibited apparently greater similarity than was observed across healthy donors. Within each of all four CD4+ subsets, Type 1 diabetes patients had TCRB CDR3s that were moderately but significantly shorter.

The sequencing sample was made of stem cell memory CD4+ T cells from blood. This clonotype was sampled from a young woman with type 1 diabetes. V is TRBV15 and J is TRBJ2-5, with D tentatively TRBD2 (6 bases). CDR3 bases: TGTGCCACCAGCAGAGGGCAGGGACTGGCTCAAGAGACCCAGTACTTC. The encoded protein is CATSRGQGLAQETQYF.